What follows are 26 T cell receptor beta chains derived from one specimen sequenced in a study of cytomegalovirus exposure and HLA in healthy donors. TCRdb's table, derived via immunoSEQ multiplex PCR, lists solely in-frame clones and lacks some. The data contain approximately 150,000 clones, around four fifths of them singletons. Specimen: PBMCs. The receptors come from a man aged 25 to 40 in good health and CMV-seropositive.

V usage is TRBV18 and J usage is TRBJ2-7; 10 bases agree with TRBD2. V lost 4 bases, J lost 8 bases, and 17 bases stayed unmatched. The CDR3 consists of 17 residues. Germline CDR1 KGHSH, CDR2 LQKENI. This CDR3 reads CASSHSAGSGGRPQQYF. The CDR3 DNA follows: TGTGCCAGCTCACACTCCGCTGGTAGCGGGGGGCGGCCCCAGCAGTACTTC.

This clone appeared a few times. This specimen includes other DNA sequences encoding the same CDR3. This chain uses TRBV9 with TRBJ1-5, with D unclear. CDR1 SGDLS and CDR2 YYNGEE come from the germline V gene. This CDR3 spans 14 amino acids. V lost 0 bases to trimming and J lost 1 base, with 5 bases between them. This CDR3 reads CASSVGQSNQPQHF. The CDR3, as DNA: TGTGCCAGCAGCGTAGGGCAGAGCAATCAGCCCCAGCATTTT.

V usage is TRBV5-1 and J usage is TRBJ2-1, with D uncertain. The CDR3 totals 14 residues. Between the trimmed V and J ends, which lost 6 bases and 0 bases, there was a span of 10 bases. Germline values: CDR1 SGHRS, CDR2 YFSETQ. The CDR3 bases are TGCGCCAGCAAACACCCAAGCTCCTACAATGAGCAGTTCTTC. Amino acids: CASKHPSSYNEQFF.

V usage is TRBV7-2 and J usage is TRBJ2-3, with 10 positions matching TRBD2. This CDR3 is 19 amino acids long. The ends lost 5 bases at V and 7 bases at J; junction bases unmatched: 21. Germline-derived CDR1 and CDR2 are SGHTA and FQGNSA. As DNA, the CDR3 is TGTGCCAGCAGCCTCGGGACACCTGGGAGCGGGGGGGATAGAAATACGCAGTATTTT. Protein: CASSLGTPGSGGDRNTQYF.

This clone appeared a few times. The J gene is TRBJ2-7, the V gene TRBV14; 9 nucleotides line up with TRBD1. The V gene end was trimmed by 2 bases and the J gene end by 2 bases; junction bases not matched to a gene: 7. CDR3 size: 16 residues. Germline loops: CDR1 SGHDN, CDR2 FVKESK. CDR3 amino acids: CASSQRTGVIAYEQYF. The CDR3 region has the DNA TGTGCCAGCAGCCAAAGGACAGGGGTTATCGCCTACGAGCAGTACTTC. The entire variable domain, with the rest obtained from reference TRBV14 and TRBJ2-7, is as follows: EAGVTQFPSHSVIEKGQTVTLRCDPISGHDNLYWYRRVMGKEIKFLLHFVKESKQDESGMPNNRFLAERTGGTYSTLKVQPAELEDSGVYFCASSQRTGVIAYEQYFGPGTRLTVT.

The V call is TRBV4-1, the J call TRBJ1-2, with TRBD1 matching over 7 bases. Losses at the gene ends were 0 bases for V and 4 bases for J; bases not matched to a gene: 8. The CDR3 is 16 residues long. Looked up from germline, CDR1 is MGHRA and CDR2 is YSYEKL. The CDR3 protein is CASSQEVQAGGYGYTF. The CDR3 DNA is TGCGCCAGCAGCCAAGAAGTACAGGCAGGGGGCTATGGCTACACCTTC.

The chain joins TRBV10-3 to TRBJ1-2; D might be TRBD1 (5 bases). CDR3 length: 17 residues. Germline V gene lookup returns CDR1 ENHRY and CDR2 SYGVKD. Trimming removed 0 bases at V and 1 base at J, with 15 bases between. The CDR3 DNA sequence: TGTGCCATCAGTGAGTCGTGGACATCAAAGCGTAACTATGGCTACACCTTC. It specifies CAISESWTSKRNYGYTF.

The CDR3 bases are TGTGCCAGCTCTCAACAGGGTAGCGAGCAGTACTTC. Amino acid sequence: CASSQQGSEQYF. The gene calls are TRBV18 and TRBJ2-7; TRBD1 is a possible D gene (6 bases). The CDR3 loop spans 12 amino acids. CDR1 KGHSH and CDR2 LQKENI come from the germline V gene. The V end lost 6 bases, the J end lost 6 bases, and 12 bases lay between the germline ends.

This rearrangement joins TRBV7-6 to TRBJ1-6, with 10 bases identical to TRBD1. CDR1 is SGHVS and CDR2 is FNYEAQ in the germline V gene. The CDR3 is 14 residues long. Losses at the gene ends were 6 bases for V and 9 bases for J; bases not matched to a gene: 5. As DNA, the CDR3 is TGTGCCAGCAGGCGGACAGGGGGAATTTCACCCCTCCACTTT. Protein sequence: CASRRTGGISPLHF. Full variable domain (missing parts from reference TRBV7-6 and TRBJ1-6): GAGVSQSPRYKVTKRGQDVALRCDPISGHVSLYWYRQALGQGPEFLTYFNYEAQQDKSGLPNDRFSAERPEGSISTLTIQRTEQRDSAMYRCASRRTGGISPLHFGNGTRLTVT.

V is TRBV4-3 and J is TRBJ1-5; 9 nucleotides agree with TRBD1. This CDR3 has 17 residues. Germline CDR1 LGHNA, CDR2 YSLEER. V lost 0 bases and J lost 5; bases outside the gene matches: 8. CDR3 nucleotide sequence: TGCGCCAGCAGCCAAGATTACGGGACAGGGTTCGATCAGCCCCAGCATTTT. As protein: CASSQDYGTGFDQPQHF.

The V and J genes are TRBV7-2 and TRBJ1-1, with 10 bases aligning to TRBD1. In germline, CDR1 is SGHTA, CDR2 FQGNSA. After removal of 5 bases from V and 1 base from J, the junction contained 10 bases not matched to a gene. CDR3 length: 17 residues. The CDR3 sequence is CASSRSGTGASNTEAFF. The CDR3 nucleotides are TGTGCCAGCAGCCGCTCCGGGACAGGGGCGTCGAACACTGAAGCTTTCTTT.

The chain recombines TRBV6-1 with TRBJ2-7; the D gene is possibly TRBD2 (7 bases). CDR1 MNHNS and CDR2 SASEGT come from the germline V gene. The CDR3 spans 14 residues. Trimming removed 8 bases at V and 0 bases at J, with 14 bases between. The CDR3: CASRGDTSSYEQYF. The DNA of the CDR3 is TGTGCCAGCCGGGGGGACACAAGCTCCTACGAGCAGTACTTC.

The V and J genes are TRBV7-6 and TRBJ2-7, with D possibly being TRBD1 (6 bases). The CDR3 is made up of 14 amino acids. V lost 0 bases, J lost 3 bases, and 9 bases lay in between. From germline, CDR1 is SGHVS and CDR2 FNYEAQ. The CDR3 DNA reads TGTGCCAGCAGCTTAGCACAGGGCTTCTACGAGCAGTACTTC. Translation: CASSLAQGFYEQYF.

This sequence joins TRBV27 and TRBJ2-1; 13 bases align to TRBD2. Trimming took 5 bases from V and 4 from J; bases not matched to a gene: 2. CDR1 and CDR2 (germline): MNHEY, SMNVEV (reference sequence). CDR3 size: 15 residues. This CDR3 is CASSPLAGGYNEQFF. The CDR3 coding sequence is TGTGCCAGCAGTCCACTAGCGGGGGGGTACAATGAGCAGTTCTTC.

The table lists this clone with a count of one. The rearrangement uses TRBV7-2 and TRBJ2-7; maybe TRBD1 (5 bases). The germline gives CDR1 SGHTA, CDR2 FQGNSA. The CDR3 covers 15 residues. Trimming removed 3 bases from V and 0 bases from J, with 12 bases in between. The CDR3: CASSLNQGYSYEQYF. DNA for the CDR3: TGTGCCAGCAGCTTGAACCAGGGTTACTCCTACGAGCAGTACTTC. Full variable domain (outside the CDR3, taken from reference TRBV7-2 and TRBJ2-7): GAGVSQSPSNKVTEKGKDVELRCDPISGHTALYWYRQSLGQGLEFLIYFQGNSAPDKSGLPSDRFSAERTGGSVSTLTIQRTQQEDSAVYLCASSLNQGYSYEQYFGPGTRLTVT.

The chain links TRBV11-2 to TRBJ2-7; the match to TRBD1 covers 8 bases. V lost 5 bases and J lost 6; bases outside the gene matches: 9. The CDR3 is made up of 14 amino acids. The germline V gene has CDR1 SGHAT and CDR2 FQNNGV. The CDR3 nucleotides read TGTGCCAGCAGCCACCCAGTACAGGGGGTCGAGCAGTACTTC. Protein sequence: CASSHPVQGVEQYF.

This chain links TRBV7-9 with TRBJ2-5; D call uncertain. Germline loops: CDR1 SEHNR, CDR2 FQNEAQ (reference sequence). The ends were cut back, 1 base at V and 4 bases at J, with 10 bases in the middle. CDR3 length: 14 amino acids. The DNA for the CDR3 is TGTGCCAGCAGCTTAGGGTGGTCCGGAGAGACCCAGTACTTC. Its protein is CASSLGWSGETQYF. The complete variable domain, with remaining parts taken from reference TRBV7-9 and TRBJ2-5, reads DTGVSQNPRHKITKRGQNVTFRCDPISEHNRLYWYRQTLGQGPEFLTYFQNEAQLEKSRLLSDRFSAERPKGSFSTLEIQRTEQGDSAMYLCASSLGWSGETQYFGPGTRLLVL.

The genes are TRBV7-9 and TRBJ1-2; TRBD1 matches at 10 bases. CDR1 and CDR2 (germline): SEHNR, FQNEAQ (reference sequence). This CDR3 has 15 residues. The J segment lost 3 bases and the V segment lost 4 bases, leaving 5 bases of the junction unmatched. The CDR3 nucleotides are TGTGCCAGCAGCTCCGGGACAGGGGTGGACTATGGCTACACCTTC. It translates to CASSSGTGVDYGYTF.

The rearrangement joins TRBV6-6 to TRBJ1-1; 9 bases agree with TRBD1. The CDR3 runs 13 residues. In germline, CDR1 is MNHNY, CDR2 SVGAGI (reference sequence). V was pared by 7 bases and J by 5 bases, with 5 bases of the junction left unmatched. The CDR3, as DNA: TGTGCCAGCACCAACAGGGGGCTGACTGAAGCTTTCTTT. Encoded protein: CASTNRGLTEAFF.

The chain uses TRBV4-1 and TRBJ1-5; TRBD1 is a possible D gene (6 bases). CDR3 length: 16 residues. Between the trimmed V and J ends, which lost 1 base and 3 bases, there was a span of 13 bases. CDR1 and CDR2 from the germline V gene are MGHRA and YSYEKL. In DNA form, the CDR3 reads TGCGCCAGCAGCCAAGGGTTGGGACAACTCAATCAGCCCCAGCATTTT. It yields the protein CASSQGLGQLNQPQHF.

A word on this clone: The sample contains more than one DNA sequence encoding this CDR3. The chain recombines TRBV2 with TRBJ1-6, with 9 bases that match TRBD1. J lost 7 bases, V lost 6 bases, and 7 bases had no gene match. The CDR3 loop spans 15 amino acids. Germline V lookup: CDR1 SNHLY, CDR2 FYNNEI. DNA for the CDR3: TGTGCCAGCAGGGATTTGACAGGGGGAAATTCACCCCTCCACTTT. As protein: CASRDLTGGNSPLHF.

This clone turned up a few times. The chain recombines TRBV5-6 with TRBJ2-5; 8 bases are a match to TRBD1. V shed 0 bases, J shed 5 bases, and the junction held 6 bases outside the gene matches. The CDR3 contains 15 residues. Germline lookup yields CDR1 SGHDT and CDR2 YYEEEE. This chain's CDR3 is CASSLGTGRQETQYF. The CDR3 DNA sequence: TGTGCCAGCAGCTTGGGGACAGGGAGGCAGGAGACCCAGTACTTC.

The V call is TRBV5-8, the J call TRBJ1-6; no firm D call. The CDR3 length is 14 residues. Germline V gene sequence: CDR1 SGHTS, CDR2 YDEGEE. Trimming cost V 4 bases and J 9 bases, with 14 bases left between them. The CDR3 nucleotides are TGTGCCAGCAGCGAAGCCCTGTTTTTTTCACCCCTCCACTTT. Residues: CASSEALFFSPLHF.

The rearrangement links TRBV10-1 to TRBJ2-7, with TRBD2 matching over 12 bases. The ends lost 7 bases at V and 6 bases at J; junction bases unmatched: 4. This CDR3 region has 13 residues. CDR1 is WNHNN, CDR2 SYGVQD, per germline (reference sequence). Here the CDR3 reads CASTLAGGPEQYF. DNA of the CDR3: TGCGCCAGCACTCTAGCGGGGGGGCCCGAGCAGTACTTC.

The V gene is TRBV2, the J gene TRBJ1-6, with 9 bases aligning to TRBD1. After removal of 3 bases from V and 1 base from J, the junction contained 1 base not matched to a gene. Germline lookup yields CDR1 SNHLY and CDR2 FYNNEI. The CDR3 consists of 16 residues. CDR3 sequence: CASSDGTGSYNSPLHF. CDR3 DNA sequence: TGTGCCAGCAGTGACGGGACAGGGTCCTATAATTCACCCCTCCACTTT.

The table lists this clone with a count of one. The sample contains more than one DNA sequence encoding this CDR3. DNA for the CDR3: TGCGCCAGCAGCTTGGGGGCAGAAGAGACCCAGTACTTC. Residues: CASSLGAEETQYF. The V and J genes are TRBV5-1 and TRBJ2-5; D unclear. Trimming took 0 bases from V and 3 from J, leaving 6 bases between them. CDR1 is SGHRS, CDR2 YFSETQ, per germline. CDR3 length equals 13 residues. The full variable domain, rest sourced from reference TRBV5-1 and TRBJ2-5, is KAGVTQTPRYLIKTRGQQVTLSCSPISGHRSVSWYQQTPGQGLQFLFEYFSETQRNKGNFPGRFSGRQFSNSRSEMNVSTLELGDSALYLCASSLGAEETQYFGPGTRLLVL.